This T cell receptor beta chain was sequenced for a study of T cells in Graves' hyperthyroidism and ophthalmopathy (dated by TCRdb to about 2019). Turning to the overall study: Peripheral blood samples were taken at initial diagnosis, before any treatment was given. To identify distinguishing TCR V-J signatures, a discovery cohort of about a hundred patients was used, comprising 43 with Graves' ophthalmopathy and some 57 with stable Graves' hyperthyroidism. An independent validation cohort of about 20 hyperthyroidism patients and 17 patients who later progressed to ophthalmopathy tested prospective prediction of ophthalmopathy. The approximately 100 discovery patients were divided at random into training and test sets in a 7:3 ratio. In roughly six Graves' hyperthyroidism patients, the study also compared T-cell repertoires from thyroid tissue with T-cell repertoires from blood. Following sampling, methimazole starting at 30 mg daily was given to hyperthyroidism patients, and high-dose intravenous methylprednisolone was given to ophthalmopathy patients. TCR Vbeta CDR3 sequencing of approximately 140 peripheral blood samples (over 40 ophthalmopathy, some 75 hyperthyroidism and roughly 17 progressor patients) is reported in the paper.

The CDR3, from cysteine to phenylalanine, totals 12 residues. CDR3 DNA is the only sequence kept; it has 36 bases, read in frame from the first base. For CDR1 and CDR2, the germline V gene lists ENHRY and SYGVKD. Trimming costs V 4 bases and J 9 bases, and their ends lie 13 bases apart. The TCR beta CDR3 regions were amplified from RNA transcripts. The first round of RT-PCR for the TCR CDR3 was performed with the HTBI primer set and the Qiagen OneStep RT-PCR kit. Libraries were constructed in a second round of multiplex PCR, after which size selection and purification were performed. Libraries were sequenced paired-end with 100 bp reads on an Illumina HiSeq2000. On the study's bioinformatics: SOAPnuke was used to process the raw data, throwing out any read that contained adapters or uncalled bases, had a mean Phred below 15, or lacked an exact constant-primer or identifier match. High-quality paired reads were merged with COPE v1.2.5, and unique nucleotide sequences were defined as clonotypes. MiTCR v1.1 was used to align the clonotypes against IMGT TRBV, TRBD and TRBJ reference segments. Only V-J combinations with frequency above 0.0001, covering about 99% of repertoires, were analysed. The TCS score was defined as F50 (clonal expansion) divided by E x V (chaos), with BLOSUM62-based TCRdist calculated between CDR3 peptides within each V-J. Welch's t-statistics and random forest reduced just over 500 V-J features to around 14, which were used in a naive Bayes classifier (R e1071). The raw public data were reprocessed by TCRdb itself: fastp quality trimming at Q25, MiXCR clonotype calling, in-frame beta chains only. Rows merge per CDR3 protein into single entries with the most common DNA and genes. TCRdb, not the authors, supplied the V and J calls. The table for this sample lists about 640,000 distinct CDR3 sequences; under 25% of them were counted only once. The ten largest clones capture roughly 30% of the sample.

Ophthalmopathy patients had moderately to severely active disease, with a Clinical Activity Score of 3 or more, a NOSPECS grade of 4 or more, and a disease duration of less than 3 months. Any patient with an uncontrolled infection, another autoimmune disease, pregnancy or lactation was excluded. Diagnoses were established on the basis of clinical symptoms, serum thyroxine and TRAb, thyroid ultrasound, and orbital computed tomography. Ficoll-Paque density gradient centrifugation was used to isolate PBMCs from around 10 ml of fresh peripheral blood. Total RNA was extracted with Trizol reagent, and quality was checked on an Agilent 2100 Bioanalyzer. Results and caveats for the whole study, not just this receptor: Blood samples also contained most of the expanded thyroid clonotypes (frequency above 0.001), which suggests that blood repertoires may reflect thyroid immune responses. A model built on a 13 V-J signature distinguished ophthalmopathy from stable hyperthyroidism, reaching approximately 89% sensitivity and about 81% specificity in cross-validation and 80%/75% in testing. In validation, progression to ophthalmopathy was predicted by the model with around 71% sensitivity and under 85% specificity, a median of 6.5 months before onset. No statistical method was used to set the sample size in advance, and investigators knew the group allocation.

The sample holds a few counts of this clonotype. There is no known antigen for this receptor. Per-nucleotide qualities are absent, and no much larger clonotype sits a single base away. The TCR was taken from a man in his thirties or forties with Graves' ophthalmopathy. The sequence is built from TRBV10-3 and TRBJ2-7, with a tentative D call of TRBD1 or TRBD2, each matching 5 bases. Sequenced: blood. The CDR3 reads as follows: CAISAGTGGQYF. The DNA sequence reads TGTGCCATCAGTGCCGGGACGGGCGGGCAGTACTTC.